This T cell receptor beta chain was captured by sequencing in a study of control samples from healthy donors and cancer patients. The table came from immunoSEQ multiplex PCR; TCRdb's copy has only in-frame clones and leaves some out. The sample gives some 150,000 clones, roughly 94% of which show up once; 14% is in the top ten. The sequenced sample was PBMCs. The receptor's source is a man aged 60 to 75 with colorectal cancer.

CDR3 protein: CASSMGQETQYF. CDR3 coding DNA: TGTGCCAGTAGTATGGGGCAAGAGACCCAGTACTTC. The V and J genes are TRBV19 and TRBJ2-5; D unresolved. The germline V and J ends were trimmed by 3 bases and 2 bases, with 4 bases remaining between them. CDR3 length: 12 residues. From germline, CDR1 is LNHDA and CDR2 SQIVND (reference sequence).